This T cell receptor beta chain was sequenced in a study of early T cells in non-severe SARS-CoV-2 infection. In TCRdb, the 5' RACE reads were re-called with MiXCR into one record per CDR3 protein. The sample includes about 33,000 distinct CDR3 sequences, less than 6% of them seen just once. V lost 4 bases to trimming and J lost 4 bases; unmatched junction nucleotides: 7. The germline CDR1 and CDR2 sequences are MNHNS and SASEGT. CDR3 size: 15 residues. This clonotype was seen repeatedly, ten times or more. The sequenced material came from whole blood. The V and J genes are TRBV6-1 and TRBJ2-3; 8 bases match TRBD2. This TCR was recovered from an adult who was a healthcare worker with PCR-confirmed SARS-CoV-2 infection or an uninfected control (not recorded which). CDR3 DNA: TGTGCCAGCAGTGTGCCGGGAGGGTACCCAGATACGCAGTATTTT. Encoded protein: CASSVPGGYPDTQYF.